These T cell receptor beta chains were read from a single sample in a study of blood T cells in healthy people across ages. TCRdb independently ran MiXCR on the 5' RACE reads; one entry per CDR3 protein. The sample holds hundreds of thousands of distinct CDR3 sequences, roughly 41% seen once. The sequencing input was blood. The receptor source for this set is a man at least 80 years old in good health. The CDR3 runs from the conserved cysteine through the conserved F or W. The D gene is left open where the match is weak. The listing skips clone size in some rows; elsewhere it reads once, few, many or a size class.

len	abundance	j_gene	v_gene	d_gene	CDR3nt	CDR3aa
15	many	TRBJ2-5	TRBV27	TRBD1	TGTGCCAGCAGTTTATCGGGGACAGCACAAGAGACCCAGTACTTC	CASSLSGTAQETQYF
16	.	TRBJ2-7	TRBV18	.	TGTGCCAGCTCACCAACGGGACTCACAATCTCCTACGAGCAGTACTTC	CASSPTGLTISYEQYF
15	.	TRBJ2-1	TRBV4-2	TRBD2	TGTGCCAGCAGCCCGACTAGCACTTCCTACAATGAGCAGTTCTTC	CASSPTSTSYNEQFF
12	.	TRBJ2-5	TRBV18	.	TGTGCCAGCTCTAAGTACCAAGAGACCCAGTACTTC	CASSKYQETQYF
15	few	TRBJ2-5	TRBV14	.	TGTGCCAGCAGCCAAGGGAACAGCTTCCAAGAGACCCAGTACTTC	CASSQGNSFQETQYF
17	few	TRBJ2-4	TRBV12-3/TRBV12-4	TRBD1	TGTGCCAGCAGTTTAGGGGACAGGGGTAGGGGGGTAAACATTCAGTACTTC	CASSLGDRGRGVNIQYF
13	many	TRBJ2-7	TRBV6-5	.	TGTGCCAGCAAAGCAGCCCCCACCTACGAGCAGTACTTC	CASKAAPTYEQYF
14	.	TRBJ2-5	TRBV28	TRBD2	TGTGCCAGCAGACTCCTAGCGGGCCGAGAGACCCAGTACTTC	CASRLLAGRETQYF
16	.	TRBJ2-1	TRBV24-1	.	TGTGCCACCAGTGATTTTGGGGGAGGTTCTTACAATGAGCAGTTCTTC	CATSDFGGGSYNEQFF
15	once	TRBJ2-1	TRBV7-6	TRBD2	TGTGCCAGCAGCCCTTCGGGGGGGTCCCACAATGAGCAGTTCTTC	CASSPSGGSHNEQFF
16	few	TRBJ2-3	TRBV7-3	.	TGTGCCAGCAGCTTAACGATTGACGGGGTGGGGGATACGCAGTATTTT	CASSLTIDGVGDTQYF
15	.	TRBJ1-1	TRBV6-2/TRBV6-3	.	TGTGCCAGCAGTTACGCAAGTTCCCTGAACACTGAAGCTTTCTTT	CASSYASSLNTEAFF
15	few	TRBJ2-5	TRBV4-3	.	TGCGCCAGCAGCCAAGGGGCCACAAAGGCCAATGAGCAGTACTTC	CASSQGATKANEQYF
16	.	TRBJ2-2	TRBV24-1	TRBD2	TGTGCCACCAGTGACGGTAGCGGGAGGGCCGCCGGGGAGCTGTTTTTT	CATSDGSGRAAGELFF
16	.	TRBJ2-3	TRBV24-1	.	TGTGCCACCAGTGACCCCACTACGCCTAGCACAGATACGCAGTATTTT	CATSDPTTPSTDTQYF
12	.	TRBJ1-2	TRBV5-4	.	TGTGCCAGCAGCTTGGGTCAGGATGGCTACACCTTC	CASSLGQDGYTF
16	.	TRBJ2-1	TRBV13	TRBD2	TGTGCCAGCAGCCCTAGCGGGAGGAGAATCGGGAATGAGCAGTTCTTC	CASSPSGRRIGNEQFF
17	.	TRBJ2-3	TRBV6-2/TRBV6-3	TRBD2	TGTGCCAGCAAGGATGCTAGCGGAATATACTACGCAGATACGCAGTATTTT	CASKDASGIYYADTQYF
14	.	TRBJ2-3	TRBV18	.	TGTGCCAGCTCACCGGACGGGGGTATCAATACGCAGTATTTT	CASSPDGGINTQYF
11	few	TRBJ1-1	TRBV29-1	.	TGCAGCGCGTCTATGAACACTGAAGCTTTCTTT	CSASMNTEAFF
16	few	TRBJ2-7	TRBV21-1	.	TGTGCCAGCAGCAAAGTGGCCATGGCAGGGCTATACGAGCAGTACTTC	CASSKVAMAGLYEQYF
17	.	TRBJ2-7	TRBV6-2/TRBV6-3	TRBD1	TGTGCCAGCAGTTACTCGACGGGGACAGGGGAAGGCTACGAGCAGTACTTC	CASSYSTGTGEGYEQYF
13	.	TRBJ1-1	TRBV9	TRBD1	TGTGCCAGCAGCGCCCGGGACAGGGGTTTAGCTTTCTTT	CASSARDRGLAFF
13	few	TRBJ2-5	TRBV20-1	.	TGCAGTGCTAGTATAAACACGGAAGAGACCCAGTACTTC	CSASINTEETQYF
16	few	TRBJ2-5	TRBV5-6	.	TGTGCCAGCAGCTTTTACGGTGGGCCAGACGGGGAGACCCAGTACTTC	CASSFYGGPDGETQYF
16	once	TRBJ2-1	TRBV24-1	.	TGTGCCACCAGTGAAAGTAAGCTAAGCTCCTACAATGAGCAGTTCTTC	CATSESKLSSYNEQFF
15	.	TRBJ2-7	TRBV11-1	.	TGTGCCAGCAATTCTAGAACCGGGACCTCCTACGAGCAGTACTTC	CASNSRTGTSYEQYF
12	few	TRBJ1-5	TRBV7-2	.	TGTGCCAGCAGCCAAAGCATTCTGGCCTTGCATTTT	CASSQSILALHF
15	.	TRBJ1-1	TRBV20-1	.	TGCAGTGCTAGAGATCAGCAGGGCTTGAACACTGAAGCTTTCTTT	CSARDQQGLNTEAFF
13	.	TRBJ2-2	TRBV6-2/TRBV6-3	.	TGTGCCAGCAGTTCTGTGTGGGGCGGGGAGCTGTTTTTT	CASSSVWGGELFF
13	.	TRBJ1-2	TRBV6-2/TRBV6-3	.	TGTGCCAGCAGTTACGAGTCCCATTATGGCTACACCTTC	CASSYESHYGYTF
15	.	TRBJ2-6	TRBV14	.	TGTGCCAGCAGCCAATACCGGGCTGGGGCCAACGTCCTGACTTTC	CASSQYRAGANVLTF
13	.	TRBJ2-2	TRBV11-2	.	TGTGCCAGCAGTTCTACACGATCCGGGGAGCTGTTTTTT	CASSSTRSGELFF
14	.	TRBJ2-3	TRBV20-1	TRBD1	TGCAGTGGTACAGACAGGGGTGTAGGAGATACGCAGTATTTT	CSGTDRGVGDTQYF
15	many	TRBJ1-5	TRBV6-2/TRBV6-3	.	TGTGCCAGCAGCACCGGAATTGGACAGTCTTGGCCCCAGCATTTT	CASSTGIGQSWPQHF
18	.	TRBJ2-1	TRBV4-3	TRBD2	TGCGCCAGCAGCCAACTACCGAGAGCGGGATTTAGCTACAATGAGCAGTTCTTC	CASSQLPRAGFSYNEQFF
13	.	TRBJ2-7	TRBV4-2	.	TGTGCCAGCAGCCAAGATCCCACCTACGAGCAGTACTTC	CASSQDPTYEQYF
14	.	TRBJ2-3	TRBV6-4	TRBD1	TGTGCCAGCGCCCGGGACAGGGACACAGATACGCAGTATTTT	CASARDRDTDTQYF
17	.	TRBJ2-1	TRBV27	TRBD1	TGTGCCAGCAGCCCCCCGGGACAGGGTCTCGGGTACAATGAGCAGTTCTTC	CASSPPGQGLGYNEQFF
17	few	TRBJ2-4	TRBV2	TRBD2	TGTGCCAGCCGAATGCGGGAGGGCCGGGGGGCCAAAAACATTCAGTACTTC	CASRMREGRGAKNIQYF
13	.	TRBJ1-1	TRBV25-1	.	TGTGCCAGCAGTGGCAGTCGGGACACTGAAGCTTTCTTT	CASSGSRDTEAFF
13	.	TRBJ2-7	TRBV7-9	.	TGTGCCAGCAGCTTAGAAGGGCCCGGGGAGCAGTACTTC	CASSLEGPGEQYF
12	.	TRBJ2-7	TRBV6-1	.	TGTGCCAGCAGTACCGGGTCCTACGAGCAGTACTTC	CASSTGSYEQYF
15	.	TRBJ2-3	TRBV9	.	TGTGCCAGCAGCGTAGGGGGGGGGGGCGGGGATACGCAGTATTTT	CASSVGGGGGDTQYF
15	.	TRBJ2-1	TRBV9	.	TGTGCCAGCAGCCCCCCCGGCTCCTCTACAAATGAGCAGTTCTTC	CASSPPGSSTNEQFF
15	few	TRBJ2-5	TRBV7-2	TRBD2	TGTGCCAGCAGCTTAGTCAGCGGGGGACTTGAGACCCAGTACTTC	CASSLVSGGLETQYF
11	few	TRBJ1-1	TRBV20-1	.	TGCAGTGCTAGACAGGGATTTGAAGCTTTCTTT	CSARQGFEAFF
15	few	TRBJ2-4	TRBV2	.	TGTGCCAGCGGATCCGGGGCACTAGCCAAAAACATTCAGTACTTC	CASGSGALAKNIQYF